This T cell receptor beta chain is from a study of cytomegalovirus exposure and HLA in healthy donors (dated by TCRdb to 2015 to 2018). Turning to the overall study: According to a later analysis, one platform produced both the roughly 130 validation repertoires and the 666 repertoires of the first cohort. High-throughput TCR immunosequencing, statistical association of individual TCRs with disease status, and machine learning were combined to predict cytomegalovirus infection status. Along with the approximately 650-subject first cohort, a separate validation cohort of about 110 different subjects was used. The study aimed to test whether cataloging public T cell receptors could reveal signatures of past pathogen exposure.

This clone was picked up one time. The clone's antigen remains unknown. Per-base qualities were not stored, and no clone one base away is much larger. Findings and caveats that apply to the study as a whole: Subsequent analysis determined that TCRs grouped into clusters in the first cohort also showed a tendency toward co-occurrence across the 120 validation repertoires, and approximately 94% of cluster scores exceeded 0. In both the original and validation cohorts, the classifier was reported to diagnose cytomegalovirus status with high specificity and sensitivity. The validation cohort had no HLA typing available for a later analysis, so co-occurrence within that cohort was assessed over all 120 or so repertoires. The study gave a list of 150 to 200 TCR beta chains associated with cytomegalovirus. The authors suggested that the approach could potentially be extended to other disease states and immunological phenotypes. In vitro tests confirmed that a few of the cytomegalovirus-associated TCR beta chains recognize cytomegalovirus antigens. Across donors, most TCR sequences were observed very rarely, whereas some public TCRs were present in many individuals.

The library relied on the immunoSEQ multiplex PCR assay. Concerning the study's data processing: To diagnose cytomegalovirus status from the catalog of TCR beta chain sequences, a statistical classification framework was built. TCRdb re-hosts the immuneACCESS table, in-frame sequences only. Its copies lack some clones; in the studies checked, an unresolved V gene accounts for under half of them, and the cause for the rest is not known. From that table come the V and J calls and clone size; the DNA was used to work out D and trimming. The sample table holds approximately 160,000 clones, of which about nine tenths were seen once. Together, the top ten hold 5.7% of the sample. The CDR3 sequence holds 13 residues, the cysteine and phenylalanine included. The only DNA kept is the CDR3, 39 bases in frame from the first base. From a lookup of the germline V gene, CDR1 and CDR2 are MNHEY and SVGAGI. V lost 4 bases and J lost 4 bases; the stretch between them is 11 bases long.

Donors formed part of the validation cohort, which comprised approximately 130 subjects and was distinct from the first cohort of under 800 subjects. The specimen was PBMCs. The chain joins TRBV6-5 to TRBJ2-7; TRBD1 is a weak D gene call, 5 bases matching. The TCR sequence derives from a woman aged 25-40 years in good health and CMV-seronegative. CDR3 protein: CASSLKRGYEQYF. The bases read TGTGCCAGCAGTTTAAAAAGGGGATACGAGCAGTACTTC.